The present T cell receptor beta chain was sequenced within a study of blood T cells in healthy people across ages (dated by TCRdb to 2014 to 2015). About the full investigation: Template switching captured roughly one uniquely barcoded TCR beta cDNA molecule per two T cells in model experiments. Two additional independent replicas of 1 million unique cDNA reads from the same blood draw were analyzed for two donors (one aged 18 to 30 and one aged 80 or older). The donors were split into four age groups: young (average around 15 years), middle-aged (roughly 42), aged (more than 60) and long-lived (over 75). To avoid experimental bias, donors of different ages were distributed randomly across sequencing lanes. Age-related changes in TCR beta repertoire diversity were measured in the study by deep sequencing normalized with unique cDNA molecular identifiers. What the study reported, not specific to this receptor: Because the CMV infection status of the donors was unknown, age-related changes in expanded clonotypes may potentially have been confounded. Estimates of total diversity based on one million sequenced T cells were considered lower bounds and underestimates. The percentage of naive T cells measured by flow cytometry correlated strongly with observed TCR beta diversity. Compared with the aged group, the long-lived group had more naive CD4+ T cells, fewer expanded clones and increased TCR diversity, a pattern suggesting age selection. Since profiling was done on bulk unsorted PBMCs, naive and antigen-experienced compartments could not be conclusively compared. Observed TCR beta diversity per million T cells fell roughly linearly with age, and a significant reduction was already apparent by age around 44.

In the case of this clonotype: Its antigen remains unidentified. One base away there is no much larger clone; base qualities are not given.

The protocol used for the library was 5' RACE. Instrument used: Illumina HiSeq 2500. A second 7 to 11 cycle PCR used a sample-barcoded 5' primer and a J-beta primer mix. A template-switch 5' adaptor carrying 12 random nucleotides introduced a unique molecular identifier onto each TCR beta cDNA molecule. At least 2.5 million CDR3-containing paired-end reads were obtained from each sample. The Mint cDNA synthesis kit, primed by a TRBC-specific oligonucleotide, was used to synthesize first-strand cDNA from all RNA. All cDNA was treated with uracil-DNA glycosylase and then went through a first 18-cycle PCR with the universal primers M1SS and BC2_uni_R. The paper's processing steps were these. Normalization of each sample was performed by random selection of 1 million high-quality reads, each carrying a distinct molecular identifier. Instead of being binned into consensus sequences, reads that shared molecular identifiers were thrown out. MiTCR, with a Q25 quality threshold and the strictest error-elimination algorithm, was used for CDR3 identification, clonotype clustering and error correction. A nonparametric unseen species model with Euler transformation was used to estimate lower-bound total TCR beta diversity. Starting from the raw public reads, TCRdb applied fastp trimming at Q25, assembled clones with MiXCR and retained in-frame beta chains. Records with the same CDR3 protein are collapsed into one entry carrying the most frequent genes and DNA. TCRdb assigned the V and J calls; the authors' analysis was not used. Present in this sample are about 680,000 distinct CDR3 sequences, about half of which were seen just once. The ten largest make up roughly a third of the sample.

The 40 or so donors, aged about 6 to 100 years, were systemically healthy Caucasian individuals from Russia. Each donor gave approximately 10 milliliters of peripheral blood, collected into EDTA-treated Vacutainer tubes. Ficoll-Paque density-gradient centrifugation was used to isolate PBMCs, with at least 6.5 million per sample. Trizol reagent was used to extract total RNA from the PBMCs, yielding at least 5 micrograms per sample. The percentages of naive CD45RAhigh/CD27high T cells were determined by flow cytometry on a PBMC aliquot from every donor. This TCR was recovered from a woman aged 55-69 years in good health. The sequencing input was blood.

The sequenced DNA: TGCAGTGCTAGTCTGGCTCCGGGACAGGGGAAAAACACAGATACGCAGTATTTT. This codes for CSASLAPGQGKNTDTQYF. Recombination joined TRBV20-1 with TRBJ2-3, with 10 bases aligning to TRBD1. Looking up the germline V gene (reference sequence) yields CDR1 DFQATT and CDR2 SNEGSKA. The CDR3 runs 18 residues from the cysteine to the phenylalanine. The entry retains the CDR3 DNA only, 54 bases that are in frame from base 1. Ends trimmed: V by 3 bases, J by 2 bases; bases unmatched to a gene: 14.